This TCR beta chain emerged from a study of blood T cell repertoires in COVID-19. Study-wide background: Specimens from acute and convalescent COVID-19 originated in the United States, Italy and Spain. PBMCs, B-cell-depleted T cells, or T cells were the source of the cDNA or gDNA that made up the material.

TCRdb keeps only in-frame clones here, not all; method: immunoSEQ multiplex PCR. The sample has 250,000 to 300,000 clones, roughly 88% seen once. Germline values: CDR1 LNHDA, CDR2 SQIVND (reference sequence). The CDR3 totals 15 residues. Trimming took 2 bases from V and 9 from J; bases not matched to a gene: 8. The sequencing input was peripheral blood. The gene calls are TRBV19 and TRBJ1-4; 8 bases are shared with TRBD1. The TCR originated in a woman between 65 and 79 years old with COVID-19, enrolled during active disease. The CDR3: CASSIIAGQGQKLFF. The CDR3 nucleotides are TGTGCCAGTAGTATAATTGCCGGACAGGGCCAAAAACTGTTTTTT.